The 15 T cell receptor beta chains in this list originate from one sample, sequenced in a study of blood T cell repertoires in COVID-19. Assay used: immunoSEQ multiplex PCR; TCRdb lists only in-frame clones, some missing. Of under 300,000 clones detected, 88% appear once; the ten largest clones hold just under 1%. Input material: PBMCs or T cells enriched from blood (not recorded which). These TCRs come from a woman aged 30 to 39 who had recovered from COVID-19.

The V and J genes are TRBV3-1 (or the pseudogene TRBV3-2) and TRBJ1-5, with TRBD1 matching 7 bases. The CDR3 consists of 15 residues. Germline assignment: CDR1 LGHDT and CDR2 YNNKEL (reference sequence). With V trimmed by 3 bases and J by 4 bases, 6 bases remained unmatched. CDR3 nucleotide sequence: TGTGCCAGCAGCCATTCGACAGGGTGGAATCAGCCCCAGCATTTT. Its protein is CASSHSTGWNQPQHF.

J is TRBJ1-1 and V is TRBV9, with D perhaps TRBD1 (5 bases). Germline CDR1 and CDR2: SGDLS and YYNGEE. This CDR3 region has 17 residues. Trimming cost V 0 bases and J 4 bases, with 19 bases left between them. The CDR3, as DNA: TGTGCCAGCAGCGTAGGGGCAGGGCCCCGTCGGGTCACTGAAGCTTTCTTT. Amino acid sequence: CASSVGAGPRRVTEAFF.

V usage is TRBV10-3 and J usage is TRBJ2-7; the D is unclear. This CDR3 has 12 amino acids. In germline, CDR1 is ENHRY, CDR2 SYGVKD. The germline V and J ends were trimmed by 3 bases and 6 bases, with 9 bases remaining between them. The CDR3 DNA sequence: TGTGCCATCAGTGAAACCGTGGCCGAGCAGTACTTC. As protein: CAISETVAEQYF.

This sequence joins TRBV10-3 and TRBJ2-7; 10 bases are shared with TRBD1. This CDR3 contains 15 residues. After removal of 3 bases from V and 3 bases from J, the junction contained 5 bases not matched to a gene. Germline CDR1 reads ENHRY; CDR2 reads SYGVKD. The CDR3 here is CAISDSGQGFYEQYF. CDR3 sequence (DNA): TGTGCCATCAGTGACTCGGGACAGGGGTTCTACGAGCAGTACTTC.

This clone was seen once. The chain combines TRBV27 with TRBJ1-1, with D possibly TRBD1 on 6 matching bases. Trimming took 5 bases from V and 1 from J, leaving 23 bases between them. Germline assignment: CDR1 MNHEY and CDR2 SMNVEV (reference sequence). The CDR3 spans 18 residues. CDR3 sequence: CASSGGGRYLEENTEAFF. CDR3 DNA sequence: TGTGCCAGCAGTGGGGGCGGACGGTATCTGGAGGAGAACACTGAAGCTTTCTTT.

V usage is TRBV24-1 and J usage is TRBJ2-2, with TRBD2 as a possible D gene (6 bases). The V end was cut by 4 bases, the J end by 1 base, with 12 bases between. CDR1 is KGHDR, CDR2 SFDVKD, per germline. The CDR3 consists of 16 residues. The CDR3: CATSDPGGENTGELFF. CDR3 in DNA: TGTGCCACCAGTGACCCCGGGGGAGAGAACACCGGGGAGCTGTTTTTT.

This clone was seen many times. The rearrangement links TRBV25-1 to TRBJ2-5; D perhaps matches TRBD2 (6 bases). V shed 1 base and J shed 2 bases, with 14 bases lying between them. Germline-derived CDR1 and CDR2 are MGHDK and SYGVNS. CDR3 length: 16 amino acids. The CDR3 loop is CASSESGGREQETQYF. The DNA of the CDR3 is TGTGCCAGCAGTGAATCCGGCGGGCGGGAACAAGAGACCCAGTACTTC.

The rearrangement uses TRBV7-9 and TRBJ2-3; D ambiguous. Germline V gene lookup returns CDR1 SEHNR and CDR2 FQNEAQ (reference sequence). This CDR3 comprises 14 residues. V was cut by 4 bases and J by 2 bases, with 10 bases left in between. The CDR3 spells CASSYASSTDTQYF. CDR3 nucleotide sequence: TGTGCCAGCAGCTATGCCAGTTCCACAGATACGCAGTATTTT.

V gene TRBV18 combines with J gene TRBJ2-7, with D maybe TRBD2 (7 bases). The V and J ends lost 0 bases and 0 bases respectively, with 12 bases between them. The CDR3 loop spans 16 amino acids. The germline CDR1 and CDR2 sequences are KGHSH and LQKENI. DNA for the CDR3: TGTGCCAGCTCACCACCGGAGGGGGGGTTCTCCTACGAGCAGTACTTC. It yields the protein CASSPPEGGFSYEQYF.

In its sample, this clone was seen a few times. The gene calls are TRBV29-1 and TRBJ1-1; no definite D call. V shed 6 bases and J shed 4 bases, with 6 bases lying between them. The CDR3 runs to 10 residues. The germline CDR1 and CDR2 sequences are SQVTM and ANQGSEA. The CDR3 protein is CSVWPTEAFF. CDR3 in DNA: TGCAGCGTCTGGCCCACTGAAGCTTTCTTT.

J is TRBJ2-7 and V is TRBV18; 7 bases line up with TRBD2. CDR1 is KGHSH and CDR2 is LQKENI in the germline V gene. After removal of 0 bases from V and 0 bases from J, the junction contained 5 bases not matched to a gene. This CDR3 is 16 amino acids long. CDR3 DNA: TGTGCCAGCTCACCACCCTCTGGCGGGAGCTCCTACGAGCAGTACTTC. It is translated as CASSPPSGGSSYEQYF.

The V call is TRBV28, the J call TRBJ1-1, with 7 bases that match TRBD1. The junction had 5 bases not matched to a gene; V was cut back by 3 bases and J by 1 base. This CDR3 comprises 15 residues. Germline loops: CDR1 MDHEN, CDR2 SYDVKM. CDR3 protein: CASSLLTGWNTEAFF. CDR3 DNA: TGTGCCAGCAGTTTGCTGACAGGGTGGAACACTGAAGCTTTCTTT.

The V call is TRBV24-1, the J call TRBJ2-1, with 15 bases fitting TRBD2. With 7 bases clipped from V and 4 bases from J, the junction kept 7 bases outside the gene matches. The CDR3 spans 17 residues. The V gene's germline CDR1 is KGHDR and CDR2 SFDVKD. The CDR3 here is CATSGTSGRSRYNEQFF. The CDR3 nucleotides are TGTGCCACCAGCGGGACTAGCGGGAGGTCACGGTACAATGAGCAGTTCTTC.

Only a few counts were recorded for this clone. V and J are TRBV28 and TRBJ2-3; no firm D call. The germline CDR1 and CDR2 sequences are MDHEN and SYDVKM. CDR3 size: 13 residues. V was cut by 7 bases and J by 2 bases, with 10 bases left in between. The DNA for the CDR3 is TGTGCCAGCAACCCCCAGATCACAGATACGCAGTATTTT. This translates into CASNPQITDTQYF.

The CDR3: CASSLRPGQGVSEAFF. The DNA for the CDR3 is TGTGCCAGCAGCTTAAGGCCGGGACAGGGGGTCTCTGAAGCTTTCTTT. The chain has TRBV13 and TRBJ1-1, with 11 bases lining up with TRBD1. Germline CDR1 is PRHDT and CDR2 is FYEKMQ (reference sequence). The CDR3 has 16 amino acids. V gave up 2 bases and J gave up 6 bases; unmatched junction bases: 8.